The 14 T cell receptor beta chains presented below share a single source sample, sequenced in a study of blood T cell repertoires in COVID-19. Some clones are missing from TCRdb's copy, which holds only in-frame ones; the method was immunoSEQ multiplex PCR. Altogether hundreds of thousands of clones are present, more than 85% being singletons, with the ten largest covering roughly 8.3%. The sample taken for sequencing was PBMCs or T cells enriched from blood (not recorded which). Every receptor here comes from a man aged 40-50 years who had recovered from COVID-19.

The gene calls are TRBV28 and TRBJ2-7, with D perhaps matching TRBD1 (5 bases). Germline values: CDR1 MDHEN, CDR2 SYDVKM. The CDR3 extends over 13 amino acids. The V end lost 7 bases, the J end lost 3 bases, and 13 bases lay between the germline ends. CDR3 loop: CASTEGEIYEQYF. The DNA of the CDR3 is TGTGCCAGCACCGAAGGGGAAATCTACGAGCAGTACTTC.

The gene calls are TRBV6-4 and TRBJ2-2; 8 bases line up with TRBD1. V dropped 6 bases and J dropped 2; count of bases not matched to a gene: 8. The germline V gene has CDR1 MRHNA and CDR2 SNTAGT. The CDR3 covers 16 residues. The CDR3 region is CASSPKTGANTGELFF. CDR3 sequence (DNA): TGTGCCAGCAGCCCCAAGACAGGGGCAAACACCGGGGAGCTGTTTTTT.

The chain links TRBV28 to TRBJ2-7, with TRBD1 matching 10 bases. Germline V lookup: CDR1 MDHEN, CDR2 SYDVKM. V lost 5 bases to trimming and J lost 5 bases; unmatched junction nucleotides: 6. The CDR3 has 14 residues. CDR3 sequence (DNA): TGTGCCAGCAGTAGGACAGGGGGTATGCACGAGCAGTACTTC. Its translation: CASSRTGGMHEQYF.

J is TRBJ1-5 and V is TRBV27; D remains unclear. V was cut by 9 bases and J by 0 bases, with 15 bases left in between. Germline V CDR1 and CDR2: MNHEY, SMNVEV (reference sequence). The CDR3 has 15 amino acids. CDR3 DNA: TGTGCCAGGGTCGTGGGCCAGGTTAGCAATCAGCCCCAGCATTTT. Translating it yields CARVVGQVSNQPQHF.

The rearrangement uses TRBV21-1 and TRBJ1-5. TRBV21-1 is marked as a pseudogene. CDR3 length: 16 amino acids. In DNA, the CDR3 is TGTGCCAGCATTTGTTCGAGCGATCATCCGGTGAAGCCCCAGCATTTT. This translates into CASICSSDHPVKPQHF.

The chain has TRBV27 and TRBJ2-7; maybe TRBD2 (5 bases). In germline, CDR1 is MNHEY, CDR2 SMNVEV (reference sequence). The CDR3 contains 15 residues. The V end was cut by 6 bases, the J end by 3 bases, with 18 bases between. This CDR3 reads CASSPAGEGLYEQYF. For the CDR3, the DNA is TGTGCCAGCAGCCCCGCCGGGGAAGGTCTCTACGAGCAGTACTTC.

This chain joins TRBV4-3 and TRBJ1-4, with a tentative D call TRBD1 (5 bases). The CDR3 covers 15 residues. In germline, CDR1 is LGHNA, CDR2 YSLEER. Trimming removed 2 bases from V and 8 bases from J, with 15 bases in between. The CDR3 loop is CASSQPGDSREKLFF. CDR3 sequence (DNA): TGCGCCAGCAGCCAACCGGGGGATTCTAGGGAAAAACTGTTTTTT.

This clone appeared a single time. This chain links TRBV28 with TRBJ2-3; 12 positions match TRBD2. Germline V gives CDR1 MDHEN, CDR2 SYDVKM. J lost 2 bases, V lost 7 bases, and 13 bases had no gene match. The CDR3 length is 18 residues. The CDR3, as DNA: TGTGCCAGCACTGCGGCGGTACTAGCGGGAGGATACACAGATACGCAGTATTTT. This encodes CASTAAVLAGGYTDTQYF.

The chain recombines TRBV7-9 with TRBJ1-3; a weak D match, TRBD1 (5 bases). CDR1 SEHNR and CDR2 FQNEAQ come from the germline V gene (reference sequence). The V end lost 7 bases, the J end lost 8 bases, and 24 bases lay between the germline ends. The CDR3 is made up of 16 amino acids. CDR3 amino acids: CASTTRDIPRGDTIYF. In nucleotides, the CDR3 is TGTGCCAGCACCACCCGTGACATACCTCGGGGGGACACCATATATTTT.

The chain joins TRBV7-9 to TRBJ2-3; D is perhaps TRBD1 (7 bases). Germline V CDR1 and CDR2: SEHNR, FQNEAQ (reference sequence). Trimming took 3 bases from V and 0 from J, leaving 13 bases between them. CDR3 length: 16 residues. The CDR3: CASSLEGQISTDTQYF. CDR3 DNA sequence: TGTGCCAGCAGCTTGGAGGGACAGATTAGCACAGATACGCAGTATTTT. Complete variable domain (other parts from reference TRBV7-9 and TRBJ2-3): DTGVSQNPRHKITKRGQNVTFRCDPISEHNRLYWYRQTLGQGPEFLTYFQNEAQLEKSRLLSDRFSAERPKGSFSTLEIQRTEQGDSAMYLCASSLEGQISTDTQYFGPGTRLTVL.

This chain connects TRBV27 to TRBJ2-7, with TRBD2 as a possible D gene (6 bases). Trimming took off 6 bases at V and 1 base at J, with 10 bases between the two ends. Germline CDR1 MNHEY, CDR2 SMNVEV (reference sequence). The CDR3 length is 13 residues. CDR3 sequence (DNA): TGTGCCAGCAGCCACGGGAGTTCCTACGAGCAGTACTTC. Translated, it gives CASSHGSSYEQYF.

The rearrangement joins TRBV9 to TRBJ2-2; no definite D call. V lost 0 bases and J lost 7, with 4 bases in between. CDR1 and CDR2 from the germline V gene are SGDLS and YYNGEE. The CDR3 is made up of 12 amino acids. As DNA, the CDR3 is TGTGCCAGCAGCGTAGGGAGCGGGGAGCTGTTTTTT. Encoded protein: CASSVGSGELFF.

The V call is TRBV6-2 or TRBV6-3, the J call TRBJ1-5, with 10 bases lining up with TRBD1. The CDR3 sequence is 15 residues long. With V trimmed by 6 bases and J by 5 bases, 7 bases remained unmatched. Germline CDR1 MNHEY, CDR2 SVGEGT. CDR3 DNA sequence: TGTGCCAGCAGCCCGACAGGGGGCGGATATCAGCCCCAGCATTTT. As protein: CASSPTGGGYQPQHF.

The genes are TRBV3-1 (or the pseudogene TRBV3-2) and TRBJ1-2; D might be TRBD1 (6 bases). V was shortened by 5 bases and J by 4 bases, with 11 bases between the two germline ends. The germline CDR1 and CDR2 sequences are LGHDT and YNNKEL (reference sequence). The CDR3 has 13 residues. The CDR3 DNA follows: TGTGCCAGCAGCACAGGACAGATCTATGGCTACACCTTC. Protein sequence: CASSTGQIYGYTF.